The text below deals with one T cell receptor beta chain. Its matching antigen is unknown. The sample originates from a study of T cells in localized non-small cell lung cancer. Study results and caveats: Patients showing higher blood T cell density tended to see longer overall survival. In uninvolved adjacent lung, T cell clonality reached its highest value, exceeding tumor. Among the top 100 tumor clones, a median approximately 62 appeared in adjacent lung.

Trimming cost V 5 bases and J 2 bases; bases outside gene matches: 8. Per germline, CDR1 MNHNY and CDR2 SVGAGI (reference sequence). The CDR3 length is 15 residues. Libraries were prepared by immunoSEQ multiplex PCR; TCRdb keeps only in-frame clonotypes and omits some of them. This sample carries some 82,000 clones, around three quarters of them seen once, and the ten largest clones take about 19%. The receptor's source is a man aged 40 to 70 with stage II squamous cell lung carcinoma. Sequences were derived from PBMCs, sampled before any cancer treatment. The gene calls are TRBV6-6 and TRBJ1-2; 7 bases match TRBD1. Written as DNA, the CDR3 is TGTGCCAGCAGTGGAACAGGGGCGCCGAACTATGGCTACACCTTC. Translating gives CASSGTGAPNYGYTF.